This entry describes one T cell receptor beta chain. Its target is not known. Template switching appended UMIs that held a 6-nucleotide sample barcode. TCRdb reanalyzed the 5' RACE reads, giving one entry per CDR3 protein sequence and no DNA. The sample is made up of 300,000 to 400,000 distinct CDR3 sequences, and the top ten hold around 2% of it. The record originates from a study of monozygotic twins with inflammatory bowel disease. Whole-blood RNA isolation (total RNA) proceeded without T cell sorting. Germline V gene sequence: CDR1 KGHDR, CDR2 SFDVKD. CDR3 length equals 16 residues. Study-level results: It was not supported that a single strong signal or clonotype was associated with IBD.

This TCR was sampled from a human donor with ulcerative colitis or Crohn's disease, or a healthy co-twin of an affected twin (not recorded which). The sample was blood. This chain connects TRBV24-1 to TRBJ2-1; TCRdb names TRBD1, which stays unverified in the absence of DNA. CDR3: CATSDPGTGAPNEQFF.